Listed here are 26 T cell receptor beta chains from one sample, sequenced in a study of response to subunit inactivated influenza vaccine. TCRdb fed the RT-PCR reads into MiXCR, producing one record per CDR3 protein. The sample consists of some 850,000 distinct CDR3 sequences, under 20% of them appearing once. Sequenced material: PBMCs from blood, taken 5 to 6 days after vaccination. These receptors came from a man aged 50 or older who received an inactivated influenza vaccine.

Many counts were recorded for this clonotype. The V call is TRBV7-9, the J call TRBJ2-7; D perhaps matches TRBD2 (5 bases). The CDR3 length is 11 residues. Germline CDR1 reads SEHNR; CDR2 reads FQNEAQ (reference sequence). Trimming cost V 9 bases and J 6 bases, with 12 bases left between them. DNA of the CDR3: TGTGCCAGGGGAGTTGAGTGCGAGCAGTACTTC. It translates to CARGVECEQYF. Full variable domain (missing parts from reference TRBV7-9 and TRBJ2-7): DTGVSQNPRHKITKRGQNVTFRCDPISEHNRLYWYRQTLGQGPEFLTYFQNEAQLEKSRLLSDRFSAERPKGSFSTLEIQRTEQGDSAMYLCARGVECEQYFGPGTRLTVT.

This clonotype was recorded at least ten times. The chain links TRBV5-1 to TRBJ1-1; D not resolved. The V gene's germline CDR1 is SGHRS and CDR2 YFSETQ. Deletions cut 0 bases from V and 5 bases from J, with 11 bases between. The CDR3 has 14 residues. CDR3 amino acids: CASSLGYEGTEAFF. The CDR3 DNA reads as TGCGCCAGCAGCTTGGGTTACGAAGGGACTGAAGCTTTCTTT. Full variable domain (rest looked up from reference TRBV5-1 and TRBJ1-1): KAGVTQTPRYLIKTRGQQVTLSCSPISGHRSVSWYQQTPGQGLQFLFEYFSETQRNKGNFPGRFSGRQFSNSRSEMNVSTLELGDSALYLCASSLGYEGTEAFFGQGTRLTVV.

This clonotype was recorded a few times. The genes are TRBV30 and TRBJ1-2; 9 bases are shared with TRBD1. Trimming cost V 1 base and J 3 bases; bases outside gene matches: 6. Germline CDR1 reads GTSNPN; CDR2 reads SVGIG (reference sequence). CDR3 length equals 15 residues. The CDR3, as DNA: TGTGCCTGGAGTGCTGGGACAGGGTCGGACTATGGCTACACCTTC. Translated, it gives CAWSAGTGSDYGYTF.

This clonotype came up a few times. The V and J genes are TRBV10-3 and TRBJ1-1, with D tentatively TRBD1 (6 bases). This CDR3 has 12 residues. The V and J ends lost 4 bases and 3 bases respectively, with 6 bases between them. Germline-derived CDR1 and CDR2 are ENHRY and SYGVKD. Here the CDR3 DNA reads TGTGCCATCAGTGGGACAGACACTGAAGCTTTCTTT. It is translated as CAISGTDTEAFF.

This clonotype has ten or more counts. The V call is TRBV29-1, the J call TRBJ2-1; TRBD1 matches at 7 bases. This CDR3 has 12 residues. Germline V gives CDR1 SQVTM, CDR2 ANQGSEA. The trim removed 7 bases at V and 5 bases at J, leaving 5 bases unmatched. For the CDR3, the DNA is TGCAGCGGGGGACAGCCAGACAATGAGCAGTTCTTC. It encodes CSGGQPDNEQFF.

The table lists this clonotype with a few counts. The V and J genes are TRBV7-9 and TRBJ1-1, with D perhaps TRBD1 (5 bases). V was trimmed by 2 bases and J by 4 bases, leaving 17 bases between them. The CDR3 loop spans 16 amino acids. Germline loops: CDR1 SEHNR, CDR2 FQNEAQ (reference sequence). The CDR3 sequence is CASSLSAGLRGTEAFF. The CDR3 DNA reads TGTGCCAGCAGCTTATCCGCAGGCCTTAGGGGCACTGAAGCTTTCTTT.

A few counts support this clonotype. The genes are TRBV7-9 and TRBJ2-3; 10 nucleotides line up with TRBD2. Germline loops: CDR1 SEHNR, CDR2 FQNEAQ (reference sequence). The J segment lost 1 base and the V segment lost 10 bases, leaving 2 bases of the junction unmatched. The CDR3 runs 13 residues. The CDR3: CATLAGGTDTQYF. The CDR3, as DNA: TGTGCCACGCTAGCGGGGGGCACAGATACGCAGTATTTT.

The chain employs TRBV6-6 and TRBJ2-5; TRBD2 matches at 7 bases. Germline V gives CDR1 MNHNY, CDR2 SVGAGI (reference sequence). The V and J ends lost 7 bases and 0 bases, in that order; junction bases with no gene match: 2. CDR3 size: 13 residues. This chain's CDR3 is CASKRDHQETQYF. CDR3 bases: TGTGCCAGCAAGCGGGACCACCAAGAGACCCAGTACTTC.

CDR3 nucleotides: TGCAGTGCTAAAGAGGGCTACGGACAGGGGGTCTACGAGCAGTACTTC. Protein: CSAKEGYGQGVYEQYF. The V gene is TRBV20-1, the J gene TRBJ2-7; 10 nucleotides line up with TRBD1. Germline V gene lookup returns CDR1 DFQATT and CDR2 SNEGSKA (reference sequence). The V segment lost 4 bases and the J segment 3 bases; nucleotides outside the gene matches: 12. The CDR3 runs to 16 residues.

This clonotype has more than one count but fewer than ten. This CDR3 reads CASSLAGAGGTDTQYF. The CDR3 nucleotides read TGTGCCAGCAGCCTAGCTGGGGCGGGGGGGACAGATACGCAGTATTTT. The chain has TRBV11-2 and TRBJ2-3; TRBD2 matches 9 bases. The CDR3 is made up of 16 amino acids. The J segment lost 3 bases and the V segment lost 5 bases, leaving 9 bases of the junction unmatched. CDR1 is SGHAT and CDR2 is FQNNGV in the germline V gene.

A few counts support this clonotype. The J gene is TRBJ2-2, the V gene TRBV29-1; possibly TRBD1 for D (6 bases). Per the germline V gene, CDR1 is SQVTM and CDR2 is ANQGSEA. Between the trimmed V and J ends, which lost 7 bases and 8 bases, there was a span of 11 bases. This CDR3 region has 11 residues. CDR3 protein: CSGGHWGELFF. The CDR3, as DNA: TGCAGCGGGGGACATTGGGGGGAGCTGTTTTTT.

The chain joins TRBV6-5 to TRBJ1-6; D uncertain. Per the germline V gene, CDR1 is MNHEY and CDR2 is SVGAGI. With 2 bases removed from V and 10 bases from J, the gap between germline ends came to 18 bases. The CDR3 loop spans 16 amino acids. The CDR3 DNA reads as TGTGCCAGCAGTTACGGGGTATCCTTAGAAGGGTCACCCCTCCACTTT. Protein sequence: CASSYGVSLEGSPLHF.

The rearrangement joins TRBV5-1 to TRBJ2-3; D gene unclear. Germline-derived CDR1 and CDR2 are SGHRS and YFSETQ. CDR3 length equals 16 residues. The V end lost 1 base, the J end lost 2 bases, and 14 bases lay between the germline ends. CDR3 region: CASSLFSTTDTDTQYF. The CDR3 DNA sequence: TGCGCCAGCAGCTTGTTTTCAACGACGGACACAGATACGCAGTATTTT.

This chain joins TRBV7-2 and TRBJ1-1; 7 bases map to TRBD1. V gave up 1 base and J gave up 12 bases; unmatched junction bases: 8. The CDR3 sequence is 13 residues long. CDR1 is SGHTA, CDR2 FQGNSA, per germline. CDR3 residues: CASSLVTGDYTFF. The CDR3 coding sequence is TGTGCCAGCAGCTTAGTCACAGGGGATTATACTTTCTTT. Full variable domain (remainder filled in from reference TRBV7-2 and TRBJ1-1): GAGVSQSPSNKVTEKGKDVELRCDPISGHTALYWYRQSLGQGLEFLIYFQGNSAPDKSGLPSDRFSAERTGGSVSTLTIQRTQQEDSAVYLCASSLVTGDYTFFGQGTRLTVV.

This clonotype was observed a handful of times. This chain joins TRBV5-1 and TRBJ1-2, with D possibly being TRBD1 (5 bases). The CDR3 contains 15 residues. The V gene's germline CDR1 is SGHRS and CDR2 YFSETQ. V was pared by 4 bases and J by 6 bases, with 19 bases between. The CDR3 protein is CASSPGGVTGDGYTF. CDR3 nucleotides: TGCGCCAGCAGCCCGGGGGGGGTCACGGGTGATGGCTACACCTTC.

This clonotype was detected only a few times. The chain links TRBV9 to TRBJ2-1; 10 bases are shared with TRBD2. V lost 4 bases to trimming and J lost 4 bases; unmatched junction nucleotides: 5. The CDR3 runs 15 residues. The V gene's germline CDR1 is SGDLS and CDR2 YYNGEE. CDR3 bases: TGTGCCAGCAGCTTGGGACTAGCGAATTACAATGAGCAGTTCTTC. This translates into CASSLGLANYNEQFF.

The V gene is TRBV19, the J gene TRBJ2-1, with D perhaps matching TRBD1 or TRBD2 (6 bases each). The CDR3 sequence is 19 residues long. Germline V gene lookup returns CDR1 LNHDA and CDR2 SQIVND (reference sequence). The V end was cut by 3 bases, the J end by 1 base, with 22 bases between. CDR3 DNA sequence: TGTGCCAGTAGTATGACCACCCGGTGGGGGGCTCCGTCCTACAATGAGCAGTTCTTC. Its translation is CASSMTTRWGAPSYNEQFF.

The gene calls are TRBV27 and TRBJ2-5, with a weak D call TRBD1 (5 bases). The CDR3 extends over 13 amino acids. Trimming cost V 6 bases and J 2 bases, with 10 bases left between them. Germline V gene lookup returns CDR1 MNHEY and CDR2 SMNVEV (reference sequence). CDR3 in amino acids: CASRIQGQETQYF. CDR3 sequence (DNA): TGTGCCAGCAGAATTCAGGGACAAGAGACCCAGTACTTC.

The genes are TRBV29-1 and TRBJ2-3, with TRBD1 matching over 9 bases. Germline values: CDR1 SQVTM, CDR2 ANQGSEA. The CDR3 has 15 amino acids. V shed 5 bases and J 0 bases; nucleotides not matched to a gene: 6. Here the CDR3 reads CSVSDRGMSTDTQYF. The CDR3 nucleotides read TGCAGCGTTTCCGACAGGGGGATGAGCACAGATACGCAGTATTTT.

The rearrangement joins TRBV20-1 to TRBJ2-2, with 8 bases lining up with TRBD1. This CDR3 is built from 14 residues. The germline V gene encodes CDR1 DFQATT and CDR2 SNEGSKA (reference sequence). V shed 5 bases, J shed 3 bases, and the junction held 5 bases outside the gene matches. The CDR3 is CSAPRQGYTGELFF. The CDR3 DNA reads TGCAGTGCTCCCCGACAGGGGTACACCGGGGAGCTGTTTTTT.

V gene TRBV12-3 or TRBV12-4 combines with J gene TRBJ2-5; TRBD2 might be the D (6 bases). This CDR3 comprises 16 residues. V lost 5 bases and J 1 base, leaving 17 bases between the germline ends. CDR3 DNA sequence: TGTGCCAGCAGTCCCCTCGGGGCCGGGAGCCAAGAGACCCAGTACTTC. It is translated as CASSPLGAGSQETQYF.

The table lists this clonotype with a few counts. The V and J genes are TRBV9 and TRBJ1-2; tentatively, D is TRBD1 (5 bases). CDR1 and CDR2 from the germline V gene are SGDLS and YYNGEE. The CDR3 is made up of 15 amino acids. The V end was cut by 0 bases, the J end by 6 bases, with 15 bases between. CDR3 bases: TGTGCCAGCAGCGTAGCTGAGAGGGGTCTTAATGGCTACACCTTC. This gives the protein CASSVAERGLNGYTF.

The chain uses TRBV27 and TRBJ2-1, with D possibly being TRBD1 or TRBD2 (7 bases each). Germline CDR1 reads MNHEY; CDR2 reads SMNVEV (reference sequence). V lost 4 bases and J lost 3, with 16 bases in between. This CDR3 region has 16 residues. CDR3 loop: CASSSQGRGLYNEQFF. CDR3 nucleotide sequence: TGTGCCAGCAGTTCCCAGGGGAGGGGGCTCTACAATGAGCAGTTCTTC.

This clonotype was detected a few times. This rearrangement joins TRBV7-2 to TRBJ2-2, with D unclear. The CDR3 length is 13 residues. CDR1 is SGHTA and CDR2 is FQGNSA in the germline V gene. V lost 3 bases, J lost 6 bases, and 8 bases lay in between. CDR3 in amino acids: CASSFGRSGELFF. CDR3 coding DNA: TGTGCCAGCAGCTTTGGAAGGTCCGGGGAGCTGTTTTTT.

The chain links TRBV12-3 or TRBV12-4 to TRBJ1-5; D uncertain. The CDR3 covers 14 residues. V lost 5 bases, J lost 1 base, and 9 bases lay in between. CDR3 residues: CASSQVSSNQPQHF. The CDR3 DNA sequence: TGTGCCAGCAGTCAGGTATCGAGCAATCAGCCCCAGCATTTT.

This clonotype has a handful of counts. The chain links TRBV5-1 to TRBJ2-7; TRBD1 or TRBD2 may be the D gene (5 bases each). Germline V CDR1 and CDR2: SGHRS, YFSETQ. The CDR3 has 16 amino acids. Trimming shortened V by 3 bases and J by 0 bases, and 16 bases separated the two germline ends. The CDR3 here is CASSSEGTRSSYEQYF. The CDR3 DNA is TGCGCCAGCAGCTCCGAAGGGACGCGGAGCTCCTACGAGCAGTACTTC.